This TCR beta chain was identified in a study of T cell responses to AZD1222 COVID-19 vaccine. About this clone: Its antigen is not identified.

CDR1 is LNHDA and CDR2 is SQIVND in the germline V gene (reference sequence). CDR3 length equals 17 residues. With V trimmed by 1 base and J by 8 bases, 11 bases remained unmatched. This table comes from immunoSEQ multiplex PCR, and its TCRdb copy is limited to in-frame clones, with some not included. There are about 200,000 clones in the sample; approximately 94% occur only once, and more than 0.8% lies in the top ten. General study findings and limits: Spike was spanned by vaccine-associated CD4 TCRs, with dominance at 160-218 and 743-854. Only a handful of AZD1222 recipients, more than five in all, had baseline seropositivity. Receipt of two AZD1222 doses was followed by a rise in Spike-specific TCR breadth and depth.

This TCR was sampled from an adult in good health. This sequence joins TRBV19 and TRBJ2-1, with 10 positions matching TRBD2. Material: peripheral blood, obtained on day 0 of MenACWY control vaccination. The CDR3 sequence: CASSIGAGGPVGHEQFF. For the CDR3, the DNA is TGTGCCAGTAGTATAGGAGCGGGGGGGCCCGTTGGGCATGAGCAGTTCTTC. The full variable domain, with the rest looked up from reference TRBV19 and TRBJ2-1, is DGGITQSPKYLFRKEGQNVTLSCEQNLNHDAMYWYRQDPGQGLRLIYYSQIVNDFQKGDIAEGYSVSREKKESFPLTVTSAQKNPTAFYLCASSIGAGGPVGHEQFFGPGTRLTVL.